Listed here is a single TCR beta chain. Its antigen is undetermined. The sample originates from a study of cytomegalovirus exposure and HLA in healthy donors. Study findings and constraints: Productive rates of about 90% or about 30% were seen for most TCR beta V segments in an earlier analysis. Specificity of three CMV-associated chains for CMV antigens was verified in vitro. The study assumed roughly uniform donor sequencing depth for presence/absence analyses.

The PCR contained 60 Vbeta and 13 Jbeta primers. Assay used: immunoSEQ multiplex PCR; TCRdb lists only in-frame clones, some missing. The sample carries more than 250,000 clones, 85% to 90% recorded once. As for the donors, each was a healthy bone marrow donor. The germline V gene has CDR1 SQVTM and CDR2 ANQGSEA. V was clipped by 5 bases and J by 5 bases, with 12 bases between them. The CDR3 runs 12 residues. The sequenced sample was PBMCs. The source is a woman between 18 and 29 years old in good health and CMV-seronegative. The chain recombines TRBV29-1 with TRBJ1-1; possible D gene TRBD1, 5 bases. The CDR3 region has the DNA TGCAGCGTTCGTCAGGGAGGAACTGAAGCTTTCTTT. Protein: CSVRQGGTEAFF.